This record looks at one T cell receptor (beta chain) sequence and its context. This sample is part of a study of shared clonotypes between healthy human individuals. Study summary: A couple of women and a few men aged 18 to 49 made up the donors.

DNA at about 210 ng, approximately 30,000 T cell genomes, went into sorted-subset replicate PCRs. This table comes from immunoSEQ multiplex PCR, and its TCRdb copy is limited to in-frame clones, with some not included. The data show 2,500,000 or so clones, 85% to 95% seen once. The CDR3 spans 15 residues. CDR1 and CDR2 (germline): MGHDK, SYGVNS. Trimming removed 6 bases from V and 7 bases from J, with 20 bases in between. This rearrangement joins TRBV25-1 to TRBJ2-3; D may be TRBD2 (7 bases). The clonotype comes from a man aged 18 to 29 in good health. Some clones in this sample may be carry-over from other donors' samples. Sequenced material: naive CD4+ T cells from PBMCs. The subset: CD45RA+ positively selected. The CDR3 spells CASSPRGGQGYTQYF. CDR3 nucleotides: TGTGCCAGCAGCCCGAGGGGGGGCCAGGGGTATACGCAGTATTTT.